This T cell receptor beta chain was obtained from a study of T cell responses to AZD1222 COVID-19 vaccine. Sequenced by immunoSEQ multiplex PCR; TCRdb stores in-frame clones only, minus some. The sample has 95,000 to 100,000 clones, 70% to 90% seen once. Between the trimmed V and J ends, which lost 1 base and 1 base, there was a span of 7 bases. This CDR3 is 14 amino acids long. Germline V gene lookup returns CDR1 LGHNA and CDR2 YNFKEQ. The rearrangement uses TRBV4-2 and TRBJ2-5, with a tentative D call TRBD2 (5 bases). The starting material was peripheral blood, obtained on day 0 of AZD1222 vaccination. This TCR came from an adult in good health. CDR3 in DNA: TGTGCCAGCAGCCAAGCGGCGGGCCAAGAGACCCAGTACTTC. It translates to CASSQAAGQETQYF.